Given below is one T cell receptor (beta chain) in context. Antigen unknown. Profiling relied on immunoSEQ multiplex PCR, and the TCRdb table lists in-frame clones only, not all of them. The table has about 2.4 million clones, roughly 93% seen once. The record originates from a study of shared clonotypes between healthy human individuals. Study-level background: A few men and a couple of women, aged 18 to 49, were donors. CD4 naive cells filled three plates per donor, CD4 memory three, CD8 naive two and CD8 memory one. Study observations and caveats: Large sequencing depth failed to make sorted-subset sequencing complete, rarefaction showed.

Germline V lookup: CDR1 LNHDA, CDR2 SQIVND (reference sequence). V lost 0 bases to trimming and J lost 6 bases, with 14 bases between them. The CDR3 totals 16 residues. Nashville, Tennessee was home to all donors, who were Caucasian adults. The origin of this receptor is a man between 18 and 35 years old in good health. Some clones in this sample may be carry-over from other donors' samples. The sequenced sample consisted of naive CD4+ T cells from PBMCs. Subset noted: CD45RA+ positively selected. The rearrangement joins TRBV19 to TRBJ2-2; D not certain. The CDR3 DNA reads as TGTGCCAGTAGTATAGACGGCAGATTCCCCGCCGGGGAGCTGTTTTTT. This sequence encodes CASSIDGRFPAGELFF.